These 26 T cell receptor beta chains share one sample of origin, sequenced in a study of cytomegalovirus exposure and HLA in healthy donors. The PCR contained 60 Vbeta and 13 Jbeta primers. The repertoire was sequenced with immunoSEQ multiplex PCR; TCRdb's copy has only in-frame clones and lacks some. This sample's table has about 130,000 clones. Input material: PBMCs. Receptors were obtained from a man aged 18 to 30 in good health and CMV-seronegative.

The CDR3 DNA sequence: TGTGCCAGCAGCTTAGATAACAGGGTTGATTCACCCCTCCACTTT. Translation: CASSLDNRVDSPLHF. The rearrangement joins TRBV11-3 to TRBJ1-6; D is possibly TRBD1 (6 bases). Germline loops: CDR1 SGHNT, CDR2 YENEEA. The V and J ends lost 0 bases and 8 bases respectively, with 11 bases between them. This CDR3 comprises 15 residues. Full variable domain (remainder filled in from reference TRBV11-3 and TRBJ1-6): EAGVVQSPRYKIIEKKQPVAFWCNPISGHNTLYWYLQNLGQGPELLIRYENEEAVDDSQLPKDRFSAERLKGVDSTLKIQPAELGDSAVYLCASSLDNRVDSPLHFGNGTRLTVT.

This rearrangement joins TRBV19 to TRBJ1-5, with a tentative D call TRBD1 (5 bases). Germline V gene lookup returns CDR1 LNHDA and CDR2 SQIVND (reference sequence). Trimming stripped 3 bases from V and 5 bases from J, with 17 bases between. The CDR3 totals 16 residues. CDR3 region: CASSIQGLRMDQPQHF. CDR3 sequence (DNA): TGTGCCAGTAGTATCCAGGGACTTAGGATGGATCAGCCCCAGCATTTT. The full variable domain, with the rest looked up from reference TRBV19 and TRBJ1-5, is DGGITQSPKYLFRKEGQNVTLSCEQNLNHDAMYWYRQDPGQGLRLIYYSQIVNDFQKGDIAEGYSVSREKKESFPLTVTSAQKNPTAFYLCASSIQGLRMDQPQHFGDGTRLSIL.

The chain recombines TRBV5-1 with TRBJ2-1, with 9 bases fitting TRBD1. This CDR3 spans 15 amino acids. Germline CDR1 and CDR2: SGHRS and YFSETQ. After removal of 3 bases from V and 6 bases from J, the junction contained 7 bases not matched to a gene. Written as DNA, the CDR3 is TGCGCCAGCAGCTCGCCGGGACAGGGCGGCAATGAGCAGTTCTTC. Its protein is CASSSPGQGGNEQFF.

DNA of the CDR3: TGCAGTGCCCATCGGGAGACCCAGTACTTC. It codes for CSAHRETQYF. V and J are TRBV20-1 and TRBJ2-5; D is unresolved. The CDR3 is 10 residues long. From germline, CDR1 is DFQATT and CDR2 SNEGSKA (reference sequence). V was pared by 6 bases and J by 5 bases, with 7 bases between.

The CDR3 DNA reads TGTGCCAGCAGCGGGGGACAGGGGGAGTACAGAGAGCAGTTCTTC. It codes for CASSGGQGEYREQFF. The V call is TRBV5-4, the J call TRBJ2-1; TRBD1 matches 11 bases. Germline V gene lookup returns CDR1 SGHNT and CDR2 YYREEE (reference sequence). This CDR3 is 15 amino acids long. The J segment lost 10 bases and the V segment lost 4 bases, leaving 10 bases of the junction unmatched.

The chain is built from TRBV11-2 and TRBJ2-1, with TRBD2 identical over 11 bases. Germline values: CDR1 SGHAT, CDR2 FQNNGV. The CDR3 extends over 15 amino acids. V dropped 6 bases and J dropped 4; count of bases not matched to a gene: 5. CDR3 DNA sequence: TGTGCCAGCAGACCGACTAGCGGGGTGTACAATGAGCAGTTCTTC. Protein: CASRPTSGVYNEQFF.

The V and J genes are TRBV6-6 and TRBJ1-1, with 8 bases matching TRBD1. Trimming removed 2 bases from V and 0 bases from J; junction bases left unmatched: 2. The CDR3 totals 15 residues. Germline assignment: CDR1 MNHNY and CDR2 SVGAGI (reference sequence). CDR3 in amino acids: CASSYGQGLNTEAFF. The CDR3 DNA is TGTGCCAGCAGTTACGGACAGGGTTTGAACACTGAAGCTTTCTTT.

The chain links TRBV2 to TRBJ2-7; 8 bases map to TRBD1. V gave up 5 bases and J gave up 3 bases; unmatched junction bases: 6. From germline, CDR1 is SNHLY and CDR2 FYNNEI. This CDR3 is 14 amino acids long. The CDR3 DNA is TGTGCCAGCAGTCCCGGACAGGGTCGCTACGAGCAGTACTTC. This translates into CASSPGQGRYEQYF.

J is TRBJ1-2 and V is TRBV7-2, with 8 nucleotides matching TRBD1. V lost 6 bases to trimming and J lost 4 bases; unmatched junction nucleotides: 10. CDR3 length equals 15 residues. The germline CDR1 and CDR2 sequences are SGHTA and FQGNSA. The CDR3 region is CASRKLLGQGYGYTF. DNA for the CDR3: TGTGCCAGCAGGAAGCTCCTTGGACAGGGCTATGGCTACACCTTC.

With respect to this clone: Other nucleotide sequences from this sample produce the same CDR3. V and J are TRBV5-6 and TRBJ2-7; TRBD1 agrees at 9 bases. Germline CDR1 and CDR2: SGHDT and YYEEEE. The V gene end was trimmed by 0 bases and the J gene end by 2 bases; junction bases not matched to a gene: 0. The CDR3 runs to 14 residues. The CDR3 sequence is CASSLGQGAYEQYF. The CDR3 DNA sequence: TGTGCCAGCAGCTTGGGACAGGGGGCCTACGAGCAGTACTTC.

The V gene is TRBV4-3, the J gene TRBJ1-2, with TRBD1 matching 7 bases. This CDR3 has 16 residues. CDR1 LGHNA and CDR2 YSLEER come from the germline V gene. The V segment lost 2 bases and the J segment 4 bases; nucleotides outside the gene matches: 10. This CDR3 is CASSQTPQGGGYGYTF. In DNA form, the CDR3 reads TGCGCCAGCAGCCAAACCCCGCAGGGGGGAGGCTATGGCTACACCTTC.

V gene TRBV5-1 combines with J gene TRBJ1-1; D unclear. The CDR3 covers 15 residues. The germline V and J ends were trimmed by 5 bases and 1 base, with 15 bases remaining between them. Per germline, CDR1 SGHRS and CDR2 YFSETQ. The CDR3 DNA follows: TGCGCCAGCAGATCTTGGGAGAGTTCGAACACTGAAGCTTTCTTT. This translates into CASRSWESSNTEAFF.

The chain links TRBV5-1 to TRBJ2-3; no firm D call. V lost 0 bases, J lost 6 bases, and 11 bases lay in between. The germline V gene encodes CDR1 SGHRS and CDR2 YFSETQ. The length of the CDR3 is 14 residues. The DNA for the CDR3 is TGCGCCAGCAGCTTGGTGGGCGCAGGTGATACGCAGTATTTT. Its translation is CASSLVGAGDTQYF.

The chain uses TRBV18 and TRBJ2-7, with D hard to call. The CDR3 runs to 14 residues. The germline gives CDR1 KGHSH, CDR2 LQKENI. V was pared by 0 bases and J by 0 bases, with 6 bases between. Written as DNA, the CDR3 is TGTGCCAGCTCACCACCGACGGGCTCCTACGAGCAGTACTTC. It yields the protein CASSPPTGSYEQYF.

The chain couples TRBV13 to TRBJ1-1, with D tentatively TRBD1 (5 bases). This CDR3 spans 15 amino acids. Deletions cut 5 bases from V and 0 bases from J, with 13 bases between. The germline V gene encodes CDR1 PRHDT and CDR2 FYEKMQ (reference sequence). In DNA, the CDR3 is TGTGCCAGCAGCCAGGCACAGGCGATGAACACTGAAGCTTTCTTT. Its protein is CASSQAQAMNTEAFF.

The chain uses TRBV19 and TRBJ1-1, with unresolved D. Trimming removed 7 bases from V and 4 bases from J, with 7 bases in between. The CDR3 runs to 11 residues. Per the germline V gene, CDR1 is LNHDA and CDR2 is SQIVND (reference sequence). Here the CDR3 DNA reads TGTGCCAGTACGAAAGCCACTGAAGCTTTCTTT. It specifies CASTKATEAFF.

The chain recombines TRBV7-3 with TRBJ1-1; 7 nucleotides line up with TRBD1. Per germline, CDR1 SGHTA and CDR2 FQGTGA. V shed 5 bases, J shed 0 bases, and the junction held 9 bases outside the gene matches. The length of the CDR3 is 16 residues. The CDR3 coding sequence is TGTGCCAGCAGCCCCGCCCGGACAGGAGTGAACACTGAAGCTTTCTTT. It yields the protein CASSPARTGVNTEAFF.

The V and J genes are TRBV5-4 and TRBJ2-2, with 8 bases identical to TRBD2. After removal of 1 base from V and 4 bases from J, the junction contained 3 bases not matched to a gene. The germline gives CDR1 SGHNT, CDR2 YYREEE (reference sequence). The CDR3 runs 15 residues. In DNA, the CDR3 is TGTGCCAGCAGCTTGAAGCGGGAGTTCACCGGGGAGCTGTTTTTT. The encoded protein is CASSLKREFTGELFF.

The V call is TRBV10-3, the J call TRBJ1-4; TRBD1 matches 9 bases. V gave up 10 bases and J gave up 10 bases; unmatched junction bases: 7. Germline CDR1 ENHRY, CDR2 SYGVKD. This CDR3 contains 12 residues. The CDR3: CATEGQGGKLFF. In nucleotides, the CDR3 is TGTGCCACCGAGGGACAGGGAGGAAAACTGTTTTTT.

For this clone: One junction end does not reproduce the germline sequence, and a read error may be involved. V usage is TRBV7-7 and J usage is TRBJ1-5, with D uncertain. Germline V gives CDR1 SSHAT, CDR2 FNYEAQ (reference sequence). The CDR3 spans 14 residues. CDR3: CASSLGDLNQPQHF. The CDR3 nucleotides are TGTGCTAGCAGCTTAGGAGACTTAAATCAGCCCCAGCATTTT.

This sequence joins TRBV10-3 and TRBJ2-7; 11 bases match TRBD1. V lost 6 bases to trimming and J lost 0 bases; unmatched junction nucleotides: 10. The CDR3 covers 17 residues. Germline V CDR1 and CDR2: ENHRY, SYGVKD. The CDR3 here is CAISIGTGGPDSYEQYF. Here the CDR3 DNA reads TGTGCCATCAGCATAGGGACAGGGGGACCCGACTCCTACGAGCAGTACTTC.

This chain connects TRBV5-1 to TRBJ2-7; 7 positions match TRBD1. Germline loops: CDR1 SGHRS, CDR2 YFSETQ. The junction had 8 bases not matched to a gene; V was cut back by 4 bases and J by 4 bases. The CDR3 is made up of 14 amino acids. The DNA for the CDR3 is TGCGCCAGCAGCCCCGGACAGGCTTTTTACGAGCAGTACTTC. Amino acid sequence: CASSPGQAFYEQYF.

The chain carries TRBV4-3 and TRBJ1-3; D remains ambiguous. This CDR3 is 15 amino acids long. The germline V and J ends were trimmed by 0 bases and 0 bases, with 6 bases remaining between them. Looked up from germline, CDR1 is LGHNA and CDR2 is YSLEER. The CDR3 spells CASSQDRSSGNTIYF. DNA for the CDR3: TGCGCCAGCAGCCAAGATAGGAGCTCTGGAAACACCATATATTTT.

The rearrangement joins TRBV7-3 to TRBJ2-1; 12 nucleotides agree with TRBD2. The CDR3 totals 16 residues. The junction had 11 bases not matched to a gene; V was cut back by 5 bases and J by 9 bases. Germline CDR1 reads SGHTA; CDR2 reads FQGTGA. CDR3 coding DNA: TGTGCCAGCAGCCCCCATGCTAGCGGGGGGGCGGGTGAGCAGTTCTTC. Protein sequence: CASSPHASGGAGEQFF.

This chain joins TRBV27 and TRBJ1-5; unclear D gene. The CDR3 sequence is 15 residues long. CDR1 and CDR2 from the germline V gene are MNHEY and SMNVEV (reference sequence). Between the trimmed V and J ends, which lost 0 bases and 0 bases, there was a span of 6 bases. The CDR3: CASSLSSYSNQPQHF. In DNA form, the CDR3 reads TGTGCCAGCAGTTTATCCAGTTATAGCAATCAGCCCCAGCATTTT.

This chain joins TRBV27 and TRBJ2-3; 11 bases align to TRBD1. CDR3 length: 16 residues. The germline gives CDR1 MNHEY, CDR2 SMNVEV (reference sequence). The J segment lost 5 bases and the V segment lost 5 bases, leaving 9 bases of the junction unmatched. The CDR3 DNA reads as TGTGCCAGCAGTCAACGGACAGGGGGCCCGAAAGATACGCAGTATTTT. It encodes CASSQRTGGPKDTQYF.